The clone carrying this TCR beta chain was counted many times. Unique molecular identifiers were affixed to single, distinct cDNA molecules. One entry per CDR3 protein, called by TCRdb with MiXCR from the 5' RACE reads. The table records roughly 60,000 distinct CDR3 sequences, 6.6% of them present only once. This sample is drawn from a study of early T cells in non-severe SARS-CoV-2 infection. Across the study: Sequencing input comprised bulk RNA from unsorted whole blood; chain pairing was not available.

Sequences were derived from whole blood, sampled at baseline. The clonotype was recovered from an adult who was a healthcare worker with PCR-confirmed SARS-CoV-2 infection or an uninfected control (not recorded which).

This CDR3 reads CASSLDRGDNSPLHF. In DNA form, the CDR3 reads TGCGCCAGCAGCTTGGACAGGGGCGATAATTCACCCCTCCACTTT. The rearrangement joins TRBV5-1 to TRBJ1-6, with 7 bases aligning to TRBD1. Trimming cost V 0 bases and J 5 bases; bases outside gene matches: 2. The CDR3 sequence is 15 residues long. Germline-derived CDR1 and CDR2 are SGHRS and YFSETQ.